The rows below give T cell receptor beta chains drawn from one sample of a study of cytomegalovirus exposure and HLA in healthy donors. Assay used: immunoSEQ multiplex PCR; TCRdb lists only in-frame clones, some missing. The sample shows roughly 120,000 clones, approximately 80% of them seen only once. Sequencing was done on a sample of PBMCs. The receptor set was obtained from a man younger than 40 in good health and CMV-seropositive. The CDR3 runs from the conserved cysteine through the conserved F or W. The order of the fields is CDR3 length, V gene, clone size, J gene, D gene, CDR3 DNA, CDR3 protein. A D gene is named only where the DNA matches it firmly. The size entry is marked missing in some rows and otherwise reads once, few, many or a size class.

cdr3_length: 17; v_call: TRBV25-1; clone_size: few; j_call: TRBJ2-2; d_call: .; cdr3_nt: TGTGCCAGCAGTGGACCGATACAGGACAAGAACACCGGGGAGCTGTTTTTT; cdr3_aa: CASSGPIQDKNTGELFF
cdr3_length: 15; v_call: TRBV10-3; clone_size: .; j_call: TRBJ2-7; d_call: TRBD2; cdr3_nt: TGTGCCATCAGTGAGGGACTAGCGGCGACCTACGAGCAGTACTTC; cdr3_aa: CAISEGLAATYEQYF
cdr3_length: 15; v_call: TRBV7-6; clone_size: .; j_call: TRBJ2-2; d_call: TRBD2; cdr3_nt: TGTGCCAGCAGCCAACACAGCGGGGGGGCCGGGGAGCTGTTTTTT; cdr3_aa: CASSQHSGGAGELFF
cdr3_length: 18; v_call: TRBV4-1; clone_size: .; j_call: TRBJ1-2; d_call: TRBD1; cdr3_nt: TGCGCCAGCAGCCAACGGCGGTTTTGGGACAGGGGGGGTTTTGGCTACACCTTC; cdr3_aa: CASSQRRFWDRGGFGYTF
cdr3_length: 14; v_call: TRBV18; clone_size: few; j_call: TRBJ2-1; d_call: .; cdr3_nt: TGTGCCAGCTCAGCCGGGTGGTCCTACAATGAGCAGTTCTTC; cdr3_aa: CASSAGWSYNEQFF
cdr3_length: 14; v_call: TRBV28; clone_size: .; j_call: TRBJ2-6; d_call: .; cdr3_nt: TGTGCCAGCAGTTCAGGGGACGGGGCCAACGTCCTGACTTTC; cdr3_aa: CASSSGDGANVLTF
cdr3_length: 15; v_call: TRBV10-3; clone_size: .; j_call: TRBJ2-2; d_call: .; cdr3_nt: TGTGCCATCAGTCAGATGGACAGTACGACCGGGGAGCTGTTTTTT; cdr3_aa: CAISQMDSTTGELFF
cdr3_length: 14; v_call: TRBV4-3; clone_size: .; j_call: TRBJ2-3; d_call: .; cdr3_nt: TGCGCCAGCAGCCAACTAGGTAGCACAGATACGCAGTATTTT; cdr3_aa: CASSQLGSTDTQYF
cdr3_length: 12; v_call: TRBV25-1; clone_size: .; j_call: TRBJ2-3; d_call: .; cdr3_nt: TGTGCCAGCCGGGGTCTTACAGATACGCAGTATTTT; cdr3_aa: CASRGLTDTQYF
cdr3_length: 14; v_call: TRBV19; clone_size: .; j_call: TRBJ1-4; d_call: .; cdr3_nt: TGTGCCAGTAGTATTGTCGTCAGAAATGAAAAACTGTTTTTT; cdr3_aa: CASSIVVRNEKLFF
cdr3_length: 15; v_call: TRBV11-3; clone_size: .; j_call: TRBJ2-1; d_call: .; cdr3_nt: TGTGCCAGCAGCTTTATCACGAGGAAACGCGATGAGCAGTTCTTC; cdr3_aa: CASSFITRKRDEQFF
cdr3_length: 15; v_call: TRBV10-1; clone_size: .; j_call: TRBJ2-1; d_call: TRBD1; cdr3_nt: TGCGCCAGCAGTGTCTCTCGGGACAGCTACAATGAGCAGTTCTTC; cdr3_aa: CASSVSRDSYNEQFF
cdr3_length: 19; v_call: TRBV12-5; clone_size: .; j_call: TRBJ1-1; d_call: .; cdr3_nt: TGTGCTAGTGGTTACCTCCTCGCGGACAGAACAAATAAAGACACTGAAGCTTTCTTT; cdr3_aa: CASGYLLADRTNKDTEAFF
cdr3_length: 15; v_call: TRBV18; clone_size: .; j_call: TRBJ1-2; d_call: .; cdr3_nt: TGTGCCAGCTCACCTGCGACAGTCTCTAACTATGGCTACACCTTC; cdr3_aa: CASSPATVSNYGYTF
cdr3_length: 18; v_call: TRBV7-9; clone_size: .; j_call: TRBJ2-5; d_call: .; cdr3_nt: TGTGCCAGCAGCCCAGGCGATTACAGGGCCCGGTACCAAGAGACCCAGTACTTC; cdr3_aa: CASSPGDYRARYQETQYF
cdr3_length: 15; v_call: TRBV10-1; clone_size: few; j_call: TRBJ2-1; d_call: TRBD1; cdr3_nt: TGCGCCAGCACCAGACAGGGGGCCTCCTACAATGAGCAGTTCTTC; cdr3_aa: CASTRQGASYNEQFF
cdr3_length: 15; v_call: TRBV7-9; clone_size: .; j_call: TRBJ2-7; d_call: TRBD2; cdr3_nt: TGTGCCAGCAGTAGCACTCCGGGGGGAGGCGACGAGCAGTACTTC; cdr3_aa: CASSSTPGGGDEQYF
cdr3_length: 15; v_call: TRBV13; clone_size: .; j_call: TRBJ2-3; d_call: TRBD2; cdr3_nt: TGTGCCAGCAGCTCTAAGCGGGGGGGCAAAGATACGCAGTATTTT; cdr3_aa: CASSSKRGGKDTQYF
cdr3_length: 12; v_call: TRBV2; clone_size: .; j_call: TRBJ2-7; d_call: .; cdr3_nt: TGTGCCAGCAGTCAGGGAACCTACGAGCAGTACTTC; cdr3_aa: CASSQGTYEQYF
cdr3_length: 15; v_call: TRBV27; clone_size: .; j_call: TRBJ1-1; d_call: .; cdr3_nt: TGTGCCAGCAGCCCGGGGGAGGGTATGCACACTGAAGCTTTCTTT; cdr3_aa: CASSPGEGMHTEAFF
cdr3_length: 16; v_call: TRBV7-3; clone_size: .; j_call: TRBJ2-5; d_call: TRBD2; cdr3_nt: TGTGCCAGCAGCTTACGGAGCGGGGGGGCCTTAGAGACCCAGTACTTC; cdr3_aa: CASSLRSGGALETQYF
cdr3_length: 14; v_call: TRBV10-3; clone_size: .; j_call: TRBJ1-2; d_call: TRBD1; cdr3_nt: TGTGCCATCAGTGGGGACAGGGGGCTACTCGGCTACACCTTC; cdr3_aa: CAISGDRGLLGYTF
cdr3_length: 14; v_call: TRBV7-6; clone_size: .; j_call: TRBJ1-2; d_call: .; cdr3_nt: TGTGCCAGCAGCCCCGCGGCGGGTCCCTATGGCTACACCTTC; cdr3_aa: CASSPAAGPYGYTF
cdr3_length: 14; v_call: TRBV5-4; clone_size: .; j_call: TRBJ1-5; d_call: TRBD1; cdr3_nt: TGTGCCAGCAGCCGGGGGACAGGGAATCAGCCCCAGCATTTT; cdr3_aa: CASSRGTGNQPQHF
cdr3_length: 15; v_call: TRBV6-1; clone_size: .; j_call: TRBJ2-5; d_call: TRBD1; cdr3_nt: TGTGCCAGCAGTGGGGGGACAGGTTTCCAAGAGACCCAGTACTTC; cdr3_aa: CASSGGTGFQETQYF
cdr3_length: 14; v_call: TRBV9; clone_size: .; j_call: TRBJ2-3; d_call: .; cdr3_nt: TGTGCCAGCAGCGTAGTAGGCAGGACAGATACGCAGTATTTT; cdr3_aa: CASSVVGRTDTQYF
cdr3_length: 16; v_call: TRBV5-5; clone_size: .; j_call: TRBJ1-5; d_call: .; cdr3_nt: TGTGCCAGCAGCTTGGACGGGGGACTAGACAATCAGCCCCAGCATTTT; cdr3_aa: CASSLDGGLDNQPQHF
cdr3_length: 18; v_call: TRBV23-1; clone_size: .; j_call: TRBJ2-1; d_call: TRBD1; cdr3_nt: TGCGCCAGCAGTCAATCCGAGGCGGCGACAGGGGGCTACAATGAGCAGTTCTTC; cdr3_aa: CASSQSEAATGGYNEQFF
cdr3_length: 15; v_call: TRBV2; clone_size: .; j_call: TRBJ1-3; d_call: TRBD1; cdr3_nt: TGTGCCAGCAGGGTCACAGGGGGCTCTGGAAACACCATATATTTT; cdr3_aa: CASRVTGGSGNTIYF
cdr3_length: 18; v_call: TRBV7-8; clone_size: .; j_call: TRBJ2-3; d_call: TRBD2; cdr3_nt: TGTGCCAGCAGCCCCCGGGGTGTCCGGACTAGTGGGACAGATACGCAGTATTTT; cdr3_aa: CASSPRGVRTSGTDTQYF
cdr3_length: 15; v_call: TRBV30; clone_size: .; j_call: TRBJ2-5; d_call: TRBD2; cdr3_nt: TGTGCCTGGAGTGCCGGACTAGCGGGCCCAGAGACCCAGTACTTC; cdr3_aa: CAWSAGLAGPETQYF
cdr3_length: 14; v_call: TRBV29-1; clone_size: .; j_call: TRBJ2-1; d_call: TRBD2; cdr3_nt: TGCAGCGTTGTTGGGACTAGGACTAGTGATGAGCAGTTCTTC; cdr3_aa: CSVVGTRTSDEQFF
cdr3_length: 14; v_call: TRBV7-2; clone_size: .; j_call: TRBJ1-1; d_call: .; cdr3_nt: TGTGCCAGCAGCTTAAACCAGGGAGGCACTGAAGCTTTCTTT; cdr3_aa: CASSLNQGGTEAFF
cdr3_length: 17; v_call: TRBV4-2; clone_size: .; j_call: TRBJ2-1; d_call: .; cdr3_nt: TGTGCCAGCAGCCAAGCGAAGGGGGGGGGCTATTACAATGAGCAGTTCTTC; cdr3_aa: CASSQAKGGGYYNEQFF
cdr3_length: 16; v_call: TRBV29-1; clone_size: .; j_call: TRBJ2-3; d_call: .; cdr3_nt: TGCAGCGTTGAAGAAAGGACAGCACATAGGCCAGATACGCAGTATTTT; cdr3_aa: CSVEERTAHRPDTQYF
cdr3_length: 15; v_call: TRBV7-2; clone_size: .; j_call: TRBJ2-1; d_call: TRBD2; cdr3_nt: TGTGCCAGCAGCCGACTAGCAGGGTCCTACAATGAGCAGTTCTTC; cdr3_aa: CASSRLAGSYNEQFF
cdr3_length: 14; v_call: TRBV5-1; clone_size: .; j_call: TRBJ2-7; d_call: TRBD1; cdr3_nt: TGCGCCAGCAGCGGGGACAGTTTTACGGGGGAGCAGTACTTC; cdr3_aa: CASSGDSFTGEQYF
cdr3_length: 11; v_call: TRBV29-1; clone_size: .; j_call: TRBJ2-4; d_call: TRBD1; cdr3_nt: TGCAGCGTTCCGGGACAGAACATTCAGTACTTC; cdr3_aa: CSVPGQNIQYF
cdr3_length: 14; v_call: TRBV2; clone_size: .; j_call: TRBJ2-1; d_call: TRBD1; cdr3_nt: TGTGCCAGCAGCGGACAGGGGATATACAATGAGCAGTTCTTC; cdr3_aa: CASSGQGIYNEQFF
cdr3_length: 15; v_call: TRBV9; clone_size: .; j_call: TRBJ1-3; d_call: TRBD1; cdr3_nt: TGTGCCAGCAGCGTGGGGACAGTCTCTGGAAACACCATATATTTT; cdr3_aa: CASSVGTVSGNTIYF
cdr3_length: 12; v_call: TRBV7-9; clone_size: .; j_call: TRBJ2-3; d_call: .; cdr3_nt: TGTGCCAGCAGCCCAAGCTTAGATACGCAGTATTTT; cdr3_aa: CASSPSLDTQYF
cdr3_length: 15; v_call: TRBV25-1; clone_size: .; j_call: TRBJ2-2; d_call: TRBD2; cdr3_nt: TGTGCCAGCAGTGAGGGCGGGGGAAACACCGGGGAGCTGTTTTTT; cdr3_aa: CASSEGGGNTGELFF
cdr3_length: 12; v_call: TRBV30; clone_size: .; j_call: TRBJ2-5; d_call: .; cdr3_nt: TGTGCCTGGAGGGGAGAGGGAGAGACCCAGTACTTC; cdr3_aa: CAWRGEGETQYF
cdr3_length: 12; v_call: TRBV13; clone_size: .; j_call: TRBJ2-3; d_call: .; cdr3_nt: TGTGCCAGCAGCTTAGCCGTGGATACGCAGTATTTT; cdr3_aa: CASSLAVDTQYF
cdr3_length: 16; v_call: TRBV5-6; clone_size: .; j_call: TRBJ1-1; d_call: .; cdr3_nt: TGTGCCAGCAGCTTGCTGGACAGACTTCCGAACACTGAAGCTTTCTTT; cdr3_aa: CASSLLDRLPNTEAFF